This is a list of T cell receptor beta chains from one sample in a study of blood T cell repertoires in COVID-19. Sequencing was performed with immunoSEQ multiplex PCR; in TCRdb, only in-frame clones are kept and a portion is missing. Altogether 100,000 or so clones are present, 85% being singletons, with the ten largest covering around 2%. Sequencing input: peripheral blood. The source is a woman in her sixties or seventies with active or convalescent COVID-19. CDR3s leave out the opening cysteine and the closing phenylalanine or tryptophan. The D gene is left open where the match is weak.

j_gene | len | v_gene | d_gene | CDR3aa
TRBJ1-3 | 14 | TRBV11-2 | TRBD1 | ASSRDRVESGNTIY
TRBJ2-5 | 16 | TRBV11-3 | TRBD1 | ASSSRIRGQGTQETQY
TRBJ2-1 | 16 | TRBV11-2 | NA | ASSSRAPGLSSYNEQF
TRBJ2-3 | 12 | TRBV6-5 | NA | ASSYFLSGDTQY
TRBJ2-2 | 13 | TRBV5-5 | NA | ASSPQGLNAGELF
TRBJ2-7 | 12 | TRBV19 | NA | ASKSAGSTYEQY
TRBJ2-7 | 14 | TRBV4-3 | NA | ASSQEIDRISYEQY
TRBJ1-3 | 11 | TRBV20-1 | NA | SASYSSGNTIY
TRBJ2-5 | 15 | TRBV3-1/TRBV3-2 | TRBD1 | ASSLPRRQGWCETQY
TRBJ2-1 | 11 | TRBV12-5 | NA | ASGLVRNTGQF
TRBJ2-5 | 14 | TRBV5-1 | TRBD1 | ASSPLTRTGEGTQY
TRBJ1-5 | 14 | TRBV2 | NA | ASSPDSGYSNQPQH
TRBJ2-1 | 13 | TRBV11-2 | TRBD2 | ASSLRLAGYNEQF
TRBJ2-1 | 15 | TRBV2 | TRBD2 | ASSETASGSKDNEQF
TRBJ1-2 | 13 | TRBV20-1 | TRBD1 | SASPRTGGGYGYT
TRBJ1-1 | 13 | TRBV7-2 | TRBD1 | ASSSSQGGNAEAF
TRBJ2-1 | 10 | TRBV3-1/TRBV3-2 | NA | ASSQETDEQF
TRBJ1-4 | 13 | TRBV5-1 | NA | ASSPSGQNNEKLF
TRBJ2-1 | 10 | TRBV29-1 | NA | SVGEISREQF
TRBJ2-4 | 13 | TRBV11-2 | NA | ASSLDHSTGNIQY
TRBJ1-1 | 13 | TRBV7-2 | NA | ASTSLDGINTEAF
TRBJ2-7 | 14 | TRBV27 | TRBD2 | ASSFVAGDPTYEQY
TRBJ2-7 | 11 | TRBV11-2 | NA | ASSRRSTYEQY
TRBJ1-6 | 15 | TRBV19 | NA | ASSIADSYPLSSPLH
TRBJ1-4 | 14 | TRBV18 | NA | ASSPGLRGPNEKLF
TRBJ2-1 | 13 | TRBV10-3 | NA | AISESTLSGEKQF
TRBJ1-3 | 12 | TRBV30 | TRBD1 | AWVKQGAGNTIY